This T cell receptor (beta chain) came from a study of blood T cell repertoires in COVID-19. Overall study: PBMCs, B-cell-depleted T cells, or T cells were the source of the cDNA or gDNA that made up the material.

This CDR3 contains 16 residues. V gave up 10 bases and J gave up 2 bases, with 21 bases separating them. Per the germline V gene, CDR1 is LNHDA and CDR2 is SQIVND (reference sequence). The assay was immunoSEQ multiplex PCR, and TCRdb's table has in-frame clones only and misses some. This sample has 150,000 to 200,000 clones, with around four fifths found just once. Sequencing used peripheral blood. This clonotype originated in a man in his 60s with COVID-19, enrolled during active disease. The chain has TRBV19 and TRBJ1-3; D is possibly TRBD1 (6 bases). The CDR3 region is CATSTWGGITGNTIYF. The CDR3 bases are TGTGCCACCTCAACCTGGGGGGGCATCACTGGAAACACCATATATTTT.